This T cell receptor beta chain was identified during a study of shared clonotypes between healthy human individuals. On the study more broadly: Three CD4 naive, three CD4 memory, two CD8 naive and one CD8 memory plate were used per donor. General study points: Limitation of the genetic and exposure-history diversity represented came from the few donors.

A deep-level run was used for the assay. TCRdb keeps only in-frame clones here, not all; method: immunoSEQ multiplex PCR. Among roughly 2 million clones listed, approximately 95% were seen once. Comments on this clone: Its antigen is currently unknown.

Germline CDR1 and CDR2: SGHRS and YFSETQ. The CDR3 spans 14 residues. Trimming pared 4 bases from V and 4 bases from J, leaving 14 bases between. V usage is TRBV5-1 and J usage is TRBJ1-2; D possibly corresponds to TRBD1 (5 bases). The sequence was collected from a man between 18 and 35 years old in good health. The material sequenced was naive CD4+ T cells sorted from blood. Sample subset: CD45RA+ positively selected. The chain's CDR3 is CASSDRTPLYGYTF. The CDR3, as DNA: TGCGCCAGCAGCGACAGAACCCCGCTCTATGGCTACACCTTC.